A selection of T cell receptor beta chains follows, all from one sample in a study of tumor-infiltrating lymphocytes in localized non-small cell lung cancer. Data came from immunoSEQ multiplex PCR; TCRdb stores just in-frame clones and leaves some out. The table has under 25,000 clones, roughly three fifths seen once. Sequences were obtained from lung tumor tissue. These receptors all stem from a human donor with non-small cell lung cancer. CDR3s include the opening cysteine and the closing phenylalanine or tryptophan. D genes are given only for firm matches. The size entry is marked missing in some rows and otherwise reads once, few, many or a size class.

.	TRBV28	TRBD1	TRBJ2-7	CASSPHDRGYEQYF	TGTGCCAGCAGTCCACACGACAGGGGATACGAGCAGTACTTC
.	TRBV5-1	TRBD1	TRBJ2-7	CASSLARTGTYEQYF	TGCGCCAGCAGCTTGGCGCGGACAGGGACCTACGAGCAGTACTTC
.	TRBV28	TRBD1	TRBJ1-1	CASSSGRTGNAEAFF	TGTGCCAGCAGTTCCGGGAGGACAGGGAACGCTGAAGCTTTCTTT
.	TRBV11-2	.	TRBJ2-5	CASSLEGRRPQYF	TGTGCCAGCAGCTTAGAGGGACGCAGGCCCCAGTACTTC
.	TRBV5-1	.	TRBJ1-1	CASSVATQGAEAFF	TGCGCCAGCAGCGTGGCCACCCAGGGCGCTGAAGCTTTCTTT
.	TRBV5-1	.	TRBJ1-2	CASSLMGEAAYTF	TGCGCCAGCAGCTTGATGGGCGAGGCTGCCTACACCTTC
.	TRBV6-5	.	TRBJ1-2	CASSNNQGYYGYTF	TGTGCCAGCAGTAATAACCAGGGATACTATGGCTACACCTTC
.	TRBV4-1	.	TRBJ1-3	CASSQALLNTIYF	TGCGCCAGCAGCCAAGCCCTGTTAAACACCATATATTTT
.	TRBV7-3	.	TRBJ1-1	CASSKEQETEAFF	TGTGCCAGCAGTAAAGAACAGGAGACTGAAGCTTTCTTT
.	TRBV11-2	TRBD2	TRBJ2-5	CASSLLAGEGTQYF	TGTGCCAGCAGCCTACTAGCGGGAGAGGGGACCCAGTACTTC
few	TRBV19	.	TRBJ2-1	CASSLGLTGPQGEQFF	TGTGCCAGTAGTCTAGGACTAACGGGACCGCAAGGTGAGCAGTTCTTC
.	TRBV6-4	.	TRBJ2-2	CASSDAGWAGELFF	TGTGCCAGCAGTGACGCGGGTTGGGCCGGGGAGCTGTTTTTT
.	TRBV18	TRBD1	TRBJ1-1	CASSPFTGVTEAFF	TGTGCCAGCTCACCATTCACAGGGGTCACTGAAGCTTTCTTT
.	TRBV27	.	TRBJ2-3	CASSSPHGGRFGTDTQYF	TGTGCCAGCAGCAGTCCTCACGGGGGACGGTTTGGGACAGATACGCAGTATTTT
.	TRBV7-6	.	TRBJ1-4	CASSPQANEKLFF	TGTGCCAGCAGCCCCCAGGCTAATGAAAAACTGTTTTTT
few	TRBV19	TRBD1	TRBJ1-2	CASTWTGENYGYTF	TGTGCCAGTACCTGGACAGGTGAAAACTATGGCTACACCTTC
once	TRBV30	.	TRBJ2-5	CAWSVGFEETQYF	TGTGCCTGGAGTGTGGGGTTTGAAGAGACCCAGTACTTC
.	TRBV6-5	TRBD1	TRBJ2-7	CATGDRGPYEQYF	TGTGCCACCGGGGACAGGGGGCCCTACGAGCAGTACTTC
.	TRBV27	.	TRBJ2-1	CASSLRGPYNEQFF	TGTGCCAGCAGTTTGCGGGGCCCTTACAATGAGCAGTTCTTC
.	TRBV28	TRBD2	TRBJ2-1	CASPPLLTSGGYGGYNEQFF	TGTGCCAGCCCCCCCTTACTGACTAGCGGAGGTTATGGGGGCTACAATGAGCAGTTCTTC
few	TRBV30	.	TRBJ1-4	CAYRQDHYEKLFF	TGTGCCTATAGACAGGACCACTATGAAAAACTGTTTTTT
.	TRBV5-1	.	TRBJ2-2	CASSFVDSVTGELFF	TGCGCCAGCAGCTTCGTAGACAGCGTCACCGGGGAGCTGTTTTTT
few	TRBV28	TRBD1	TRBJ1-2	CASSLFSTGPVNNHGYTF	TGTGCCAGCAGTTTATTCTCGACAGGGCCCGTTAACAACCATGGCTACACCTTC
.	TRBV6-1	.	TRBJ1-2	CASTFLQGGYGYTF	TGTGCCAGCACCTTCTTACAGGGAGGCTATGGCTACACCTTC
.	TRBV5-1	TRBD1	TRBJ1-2	CASSSGQAGGYTF	TGCGCCAGCAGCTCGGGACAGGCTGGGGGCTACACCTTC
.	TRBV19	.	TRBJ2-3	CASSIGSTYDTQYF	TGTGCCAGTAGTATCGGGTCGACATATGATACGCAGTATTTT
.	TRBV6-5	.	TRBJ2-7	CASGRSSYEQYF	TGTGCCAGCGGGCGGTCGTCCTACGAGCAGTACTTC
few	TRBV10-3	.	TRBJ1-4	CAIRSGRGEKLFF	TGTGCCATCAGGTCGGGACGGGGGGAAAAACTGTTTTTT
medium-sized	TRBV4-2	TRBD2	TRBJ2-2	CASSKGLEPGELFF	TGTGCCAGCAGCAAAGGACTAGAGCCCGGGGAGCTGTTTTTT